This T cell receptor beta chain is drawn from a study of CD8+ T cells in alopecia areata. Sequencing used cDNA as its template, made by extracting RNA and reverse transcribing it. The protocol was immunoSEQ multiplex PCR, while the TCRdb copy is restricted to in-frame clones and leaves out a portion. The sample holds around 140,000 clones, about 51% seen once. This clone showed up many times. Trimming removed 6 bases at V and 5 bases at J, with 14 bases between. Germline V lookup: CDR1 MDHEN, CDR2 SYDVKM. CDR3 length equals 14 residues. The receptor's source is a human donor with alopecia areata. Specimen: CD4+ T cells sorted from blood, collected at week 0. V usage is TRBV28 and J usage is TRBJ1-3, with unresolved D. The CDR3 DNA follows: TGTGCCAGCAGAAAACCGGGAGTTAGAAACACCATATATTTT. Protein: CASRKPGVRNTIYF.